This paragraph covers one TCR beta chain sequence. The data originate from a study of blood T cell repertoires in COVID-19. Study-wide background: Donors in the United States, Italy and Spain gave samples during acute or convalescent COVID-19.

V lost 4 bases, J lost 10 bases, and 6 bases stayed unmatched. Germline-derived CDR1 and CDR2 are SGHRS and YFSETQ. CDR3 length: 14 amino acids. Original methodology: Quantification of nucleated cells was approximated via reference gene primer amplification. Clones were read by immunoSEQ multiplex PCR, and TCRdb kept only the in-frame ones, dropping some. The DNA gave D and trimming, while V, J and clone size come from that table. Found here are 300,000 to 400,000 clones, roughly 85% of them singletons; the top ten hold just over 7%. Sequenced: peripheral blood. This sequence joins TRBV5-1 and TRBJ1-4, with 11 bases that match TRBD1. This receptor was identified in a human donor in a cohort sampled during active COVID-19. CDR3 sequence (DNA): TGCGCCAGCAGCACGGGACAGGGGGTAGGAAAACTGTTTTTT. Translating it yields CASSTGQGVGKLFF.